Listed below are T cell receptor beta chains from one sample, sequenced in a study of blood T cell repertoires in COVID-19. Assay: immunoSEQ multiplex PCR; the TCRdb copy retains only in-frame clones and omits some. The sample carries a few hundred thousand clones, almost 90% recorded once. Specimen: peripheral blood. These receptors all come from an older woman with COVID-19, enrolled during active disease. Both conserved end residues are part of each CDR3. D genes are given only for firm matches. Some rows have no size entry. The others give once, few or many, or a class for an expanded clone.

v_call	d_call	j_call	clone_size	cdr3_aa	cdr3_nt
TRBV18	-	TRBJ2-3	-	CASSPRQDWDTQYF	TGTGCCAGCTCACCTAGACAGGATTGGGATACGCAGTATTTT
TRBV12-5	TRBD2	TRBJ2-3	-	CACTRGYSTDTQYF	TGTGCTTGTACGCGGGGGTACAGCACAGATACGCAGTATTTT
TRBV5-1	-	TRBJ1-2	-	CASSLEREGYTF	TGCGCCAGCAGCTTGGAGAGGGAAGGCTACACCTTC
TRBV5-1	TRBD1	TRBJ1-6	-	CASSPQSGQGSYNSPLHF	TGCGCCAGCAGCCCGCAGTCCGGACAGGGGAGTTATAATTCACCCCTCCACTTT
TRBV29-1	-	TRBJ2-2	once	CSVKRANTGELFF	TGCAGCGTTAAACGGGCGAACACCGGGGAGCTGTTTTTT
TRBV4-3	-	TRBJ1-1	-	CASSQDGQGGRWEAFF	TGCGCCAGCAGCCAAGATGGGCAGGGTGGAAGGTGGGAAGCTTTCTTT
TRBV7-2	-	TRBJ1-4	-	CASSSKTGNEKLFF	TGTGCCAGCAGCTCAAAAACGGGGAATGAAAAACTGTTTTTT
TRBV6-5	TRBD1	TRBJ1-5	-	CASSYAQGSNQPQHF	TGTGCCAGCAGTTACGCACAGGGGAGCAATCAGCCCCAGCATTTT
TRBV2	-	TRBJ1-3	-	CASNPMEGPIYF	TGTGCCAGCAACCCAATGGAGGGGCCTATATATTTT
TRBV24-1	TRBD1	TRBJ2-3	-	CATSPGTGVRNTQYF	TGTGCCACCAGCCCCGGGACAGGGGTGCGGAATACGCAGTATTTT
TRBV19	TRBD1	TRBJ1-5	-	CASSIEMGQNQPQHF	TGTGCCAGTAGTATAGAAATGGGACAGAATCAGCCCCAGCATTTT
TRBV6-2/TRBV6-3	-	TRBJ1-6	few	CASSPGTWSSPLHF	TGTGCCAGCAGTCCGGGGACTTGGAGTTCACCCCTCCACTTT
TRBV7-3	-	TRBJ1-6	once	CASSLNSRSPLHF	TGTGCCAGCAGCTTAAATTCTCGTTCACCCCTCCACTTT
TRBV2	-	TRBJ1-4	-	CASNRGDEKLFF	TGTGCCAGCAATCGAGGCGATGAAAAACTGTTTTTT
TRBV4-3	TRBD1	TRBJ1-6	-	CASSRGTGPPDSPLHF	TGCGCCAGCAGCCGGGGGACAGGGCCCCCTGATTCACCCCTCCACTTT
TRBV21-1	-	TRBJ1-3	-	CASSKAPGVLYSGNTIYF	TGTGCCAGCAGCAAAGCACCGGGTGTGCTTTACTCTGGAAACACCATATATTTT
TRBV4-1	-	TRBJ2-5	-	CASSQAAGGFPETQYF	TGCGCCAGCAGCCAAGCCGCCGGGGGATTCCCAGAGACCCAGTACTTC
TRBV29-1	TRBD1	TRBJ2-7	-	CSVARGQVSSYEQYF	TGCAGCGTTGCCCGAGGACAGGTCAGCTCCTACGAGCAGTACTTC
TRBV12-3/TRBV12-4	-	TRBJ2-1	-	CASRTSNEQFF	TGTGCCAGCAGAACATCGAATGAGCAGTTCTTC
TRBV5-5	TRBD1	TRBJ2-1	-	CASSSTPGQSEFF	TGTGCCAGCAGCTCGACACCGGGACAGTCTGAGTTCTTC
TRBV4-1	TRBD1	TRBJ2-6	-	CASSPGTVSGANVLTF	TGCGCCAGCAGCCCCGGGACAGTCTCTGGGGCCAACGTCCTGACTTTC
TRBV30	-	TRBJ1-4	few	CAWSGSRTVPRGFEKLFF	TGTGCCTGGAGTGGTTCTAGGACAGTGCCAAGGGGATTCGAAAAACTGTTTTTT
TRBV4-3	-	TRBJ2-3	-	CASSPYRRDTQYF	TGCGCCAGCAGCCCCTATAGAAGAGATACGCAGTATTTT
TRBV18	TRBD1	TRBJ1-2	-	CASSAGTGYGYTF	TGTGCCAGCTCAGCGGGGACAGGGTATGGCTACACCTTC
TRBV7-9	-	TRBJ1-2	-	CASSLQGSGGYTF	TGTGCCAGCAGCTTACAGGGGAGCGGCGGCTACACCTTC
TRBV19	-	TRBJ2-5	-	CASSIQGNQETQYF	TGTGCCAGTAGTATACAGGGAAACCAAGAGACCCAGTACTTC
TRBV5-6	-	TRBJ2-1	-	CASSLDSGEVYNEQFF	TGTGCCAGCAGCTTGGATTCGGGGGAGGTCTACAATGAGCAGTTCTTC
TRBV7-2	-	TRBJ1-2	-	CASSPLRVEGYTF	TGTGCCAGCAGCCCCTTGAGGGTCGAGGGCTACACCTTC
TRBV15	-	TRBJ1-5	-	CATSRGLGQPQHF	TGTGCCACCAGCAGGGGGCTCGGTCAGCCCCAGCATTTT
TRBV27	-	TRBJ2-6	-	CASASAGGGPGANVLTF	TGTGCCAGCGCCTCGGCCGGGGGTGGCCCAGGGGCCAACGTCCTGACTTTC
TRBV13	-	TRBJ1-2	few	CASSLMTVGGYTF	TGTGCCAGCAGCTTGATGACGGTCGGGGGCTACACCTTC
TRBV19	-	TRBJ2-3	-	CATDPGYDTQYF	TGTGCCACCGACCCGGGGTACGATACGCAGTATTTT
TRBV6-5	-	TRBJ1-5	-	CASSGSVSNQPQHF	TGTGCCAGCTCCGGGAGTGTTAGCAATCAGCCCCAGCATTTT
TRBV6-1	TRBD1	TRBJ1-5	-	CASSETLQGAGQPQHF	TGTGCCAGCAGTGAGACCCTCCAGGGGGCAGGTCAGCCCCAGCATTTT
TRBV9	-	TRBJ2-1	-	CASNGGMGYEQFF	TGTGCCAGCAACGGGGGAATGGGGTATGAGCAGTTCTTC
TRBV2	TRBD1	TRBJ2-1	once	CASKTGSVQGEQFF	TGTGCCAGCAAGACAGGGAGTGTGCAGGGGGAGCAGTTCTTC
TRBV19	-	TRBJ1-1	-	CASKGYRVGNGEAFF	TGTGCCAGTAAAGGATACAGGGTAGGGAACGGTGAAGCTTTCTTT
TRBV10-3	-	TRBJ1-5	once	CAISGSGKRADDQPQHF	TGTGCCATCAGTGGGTCGGGGAAGCGGGCTGACGATCAGCCCCAGCATTTT
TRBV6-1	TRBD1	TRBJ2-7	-	CASSEGGTGTYEQYF	TGTGCCAGCAGTGAAGGAGGGACAGGGACCTACGAGCAGTACTTC
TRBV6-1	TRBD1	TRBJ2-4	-	CASKSQGNIQYF	TGTGCCAGCAAATCACAGGGGAACATTCAGTACTTC
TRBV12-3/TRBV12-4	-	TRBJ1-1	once	CASSWGGTEAFF	TGTGCCAGCAGTTGGGGGGGCACTGAAGCTTTCTTT
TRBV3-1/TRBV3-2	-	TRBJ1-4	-	CASSREGSEKLFF	TGTGCCAGCAGCCGTGAGGGCTCTGAAAAACTGTTTTTT
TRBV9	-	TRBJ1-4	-	CASSFGQRDEKLFF	TGTGCCAGCAGCTTCGGACAGAGGGATGAAAAACTGTTTTTT
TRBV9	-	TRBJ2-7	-	CASSVASQATSYEQYF	TGTGCCAGCAGCGTAGCGTCACAGGCAACCTCCTACGAGCAGTACTTC
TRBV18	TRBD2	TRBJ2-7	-	CASSPRGLDYEQYF	TGTGCCAGCTCACCACGGGGACTAGACTACGAGCAGTACTTC
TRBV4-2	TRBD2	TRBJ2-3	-	CASSQDRGGDTQYF	TGTGCCAGCAGCCAGGATAGGGGAGGGGATACGCAGTATTTT
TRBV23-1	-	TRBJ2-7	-	CATDAVSYEQYF	TGCGCCACCGATGCAGTCTCCTACGAGCAGTACTTC
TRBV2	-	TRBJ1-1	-	CASSEVAGPTEAFF	TGTGCCAGCAGTGAAGTTGCAGGGCCCACTGAAGCTTTCTTT
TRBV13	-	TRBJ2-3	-	CASSLSGRGDTQYF	TGTGCCAGCAGCTTGTCGGGTAGGGGGGATACGCAGTATTTT
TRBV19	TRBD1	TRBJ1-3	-	CASRSGTGNTGNTIYF	TGTGCCAGTAGGAGCGGGACAGGGAATACTGGAAACACCATATATTTT